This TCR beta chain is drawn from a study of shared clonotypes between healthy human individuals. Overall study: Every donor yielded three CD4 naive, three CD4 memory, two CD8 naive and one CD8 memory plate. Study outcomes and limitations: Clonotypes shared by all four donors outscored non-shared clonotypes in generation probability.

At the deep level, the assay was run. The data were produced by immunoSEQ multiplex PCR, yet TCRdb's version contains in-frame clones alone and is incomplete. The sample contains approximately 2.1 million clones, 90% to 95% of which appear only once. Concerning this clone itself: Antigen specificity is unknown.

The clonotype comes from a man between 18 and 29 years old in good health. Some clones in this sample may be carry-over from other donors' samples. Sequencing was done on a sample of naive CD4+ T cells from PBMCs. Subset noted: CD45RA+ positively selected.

The DNA of the CDR3 is TGTGCCAGCGTGGGTGGGGGGGCGAGCACAGATACGCAGTATTTT. Residues: CASVGGGASTDTQYF. The J gene is TRBJ2-3, the V gene TRBV28, with D perhaps TRBD2 (7 bases). The CDR3 covers 15 residues. V was cut by 8 bases and J by 0 bases, with 15 bases left in between. Germline CDR1 is MDHEN and CDR2 is SYDVKM.